The clone carrying this T cell receptor (beta chain) was found a few times. The antigen is unknown. This entry comes from a study of cytomegalovirus exposure and HLA in healthy donors. On the study more broadly: A subsequent analysis reported that the roughly 120 validation repertoires were produced on the same platform that had also been used for the approximately 700 first-cohort repertoires.

Broader study findings: As was reported, the classifier diagnosed cytomegalovirus status with high specificity and sensitivity. Subsequent analysis showed first-cohort TCR clusters tending to co-occur in approximately 120 validation repertoires. Cytomegalovirus-associated TCR beta chains were listed, numbering under 200.

The CDR3 contains 13 residues. Germline V gene sequence: CDR1 GTSNPN, CDR2 SVGIG (reference sequence). V was clipped by 8 bases and J by 0 bases, with 13 bases between them. This table comes from immunoSEQ multiplex PCR, and its TCRdb copy is limited to in-frame clones, with some not included. Here the sample spans about 190,000 clones, approximately 85% being singletons. The sequenced sample was PBMCs. The chain has TRBV30 and TRBJ1-2; maybe TRBD1 (6 bases). The TCR sequence derives from a woman under 30 in good health and CMV-seronegative. The CDR3 here is CARSGVTNYGYTF. The CDR3 nucleotides are TGTGCCCGTTCAGGGGTTACTAACTATGGCTACACCTTC.